This T cell receptor beta chain appears in the sequencing data of a study of T cells expressing NK-cell markers. Findings and caveats of the study: For about 6 donors, the dominant NKG2C+ clonotypes made up about 1.0-7.0% of their CD8+ T cells.

It was by 5'RACE template switching with UMIs that TCR beta cDNA was made. TCRdb processed the 5' RACE reads again and assigns one entry to each CDR3 protein, with no DNA. The data show roughly 300,000 distinct CDR3 sequences, and the top ten clones hold 3.5% to 5%. As for this clonotype: Its target is unknown.

This clonotype was sampled from a woman aged 18-70 years in good health. The specimen sequenced was blood T cells: a sorted CD56 or NKG2C T cell subset, CD4+ or CD8+ T cells, or bulk PBMC T cells (not recorded which).

The CDR3 sequence: CASSLGDRGNSPLHF. The V gene is TRBV7-9, the J gene TRBJ1-6; no DNA is available, so the TRBD1 call from TCRdb remains unchecked. CDR3 length: 15 amino acids. Germline V gene lookup returns CDR1 SEHNR and CDR2 FQNEAQ (reference sequence).